The 25 T cell receptor beta chains reported below all come from one sample, sequenced in a study of T cell responses to AZD1222 COVID-19 vaccine. The assay was immunoSEQ multiplex PCR, and TCRdb's table has in-frame clones only and misses some. This table has about 70,000 clones, 83% appearing once. Sequencing was performed on peripheral blood, taken 28 days after the second AZD1222 dose. The receptor set was obtained from an adult who received the AZD1222 COVID-19 vaccine.

In this sample, this clone turned up once. The chain carries TRBV13 and TRBJ1-2, with TRBD1 as a possible D gene (5 bases). V gave up 5 bases and J gave up 2 bases, with 15 bases separating them. Germline V gene data show CDR1 as PRHDT and CDR2 as FYEKMQ (reference sequence). The CDR3 loop spans 15 amino acids. DNA for the CDR3: TGTGCCAGCAGCCGTCCGGCAGGGAGGAACTATGGCTACACCTTC. Translating it yields CASSRPAGRNYGYTF.

This chain joins TRBV3-1 (or the pseudogene TRBV3-2) and TRBJ2-5; D not certain. V lost 3 bases, J lost 5 bases, and 4 bases lay in between. The CDR3 extends over 11 amino acids. Germline loops: CDR1 LGHDT, CDR2 YNNKEL (reference sequence). The CDR3 sequence: CASSHGETQYF. In DNA, the CDR3 is TGTGCCAGCAGCCATGGGGAGACCCAGTACTTC.

This chain joins TRBV24-1 and TRBJ1-2, with 8 bases identical to TRBD1. Per the germline V gene, CDR1 is KGHDR and CDR2 is SFDVKD. The CDR3 length is 15 residues. The junction had 5 bases not matched to a gene; V was cut back by 3 bases and J by 3 bases. The CDR3 DNA follows: TGTGCCACCAGTGATACCGGACAGGGCGACTATGGCTACACCTTC. The encoded protein is CATSDTGQGDYGYTF.

This clone is a singleton in its sample. This sequence joins TRBV15 and TRBJ2-7; D is unclear. Germline V gene data show CDR1 as LNHNV and CDR2 as YYDKDF (reference sequence). The CDR3 runs to 14 residues. The V and J ends lost 2 bases and 5 bases respectively, with 13 bases between them. This CDR3 reads CATSRIEWRDEQYF. In DNA form, the CDR3 reads TGTGCCACCAGCAGAATAGAGTGGCGCGACGAGCAGTACTTC.

The chain has TRBV19 and TRBJ1-1; D gene ambiguous. This CDR3 is built from 14 residues. Germline CDR1 reads LNHDA; CDR2 reads SQIVND (reference sequence). V was cut by 2 bases and J by 0 bases, with 7 bases left in between. Written as DNA, the CDR3 is TGTGCCAGTAGTATACTGGGATTGAACACTGAAGCTTTCTTT. Its translation: CASSILGLNTEAFF.

This sequence joins TRBV5-5 and TRBJ1-3; D unclear. Between the trimmed V and J ends, which lost 3 bases and 2 bases, there was a span of 21 bases. CDR1 and CDR2 from the germline V gene are SGHKS and YYEKEE (reference sequence). The CDR3 has 18 amino acids. The CDR3 bases are TGTGCCAGCAGCTCCACCGGAATCGCGGGTAGTGCTGGAAACACCATATATTTT. It is translated as CASSSTGIAGSAGNTIYF.

This clone came up once. The chain has TRBV19 and TRBJ2-2; TRBD1 aligns across 7 bases. Germline V gene data show CDR1 as LNHDA and CDR2 as SQIVND (reference sequence). There are 17 residues in the CDR3. V shed 7 bases, J shed 7 bases, and the junction held 18 bases outside the gene matches. The CDR3 nucleotides are TGTGCCAGTACCGACCCGGGGACAGTAATAAGGGGCGGGGAGCTGTTTTTT. Its protein product is CASTDPGTVIRGGELFF.

This rearrangement joins TRBV5-8 to TRBJ2-7; either TRBD1 or TRBD2 may fit D (5 bases each). This CDR3 has 16 amino acids. The V end lost 4 bases, the J end lost 0 bases, and 17 bases lay between the germline ends. Germline V gives CDR1 SGHTS, CDR2 YDEGEE. The CDR3 DNA reads as TGTGCCAGCAGCACCGGGACGTACGCGGCCTCCTACGAGCAGTACTTC. Translating it yields CASSTGTYAASYEQYF.

The chain uses TRBV7-9 and TRBJ1-5; the D is unclear. V was trimmed by 2 bases and J by 4 bases, leaving 3 bases between them. CDR3 size: 12 residues. CDR1 SEHNR and CDR2 FQNEAQ come from the germline V gene (reference sequence). The chain's CDR3 is CASSLINQPQHF. As DNA, the CDR3 is TGTGCCAGCAGCTTAATAAATCAGCCCCAGCATTTT.

The J gene is TRBJ2-1, the V gene TRBV5-1, with 9 bases matching TRBD1. Germline assignment: CDR1 SGHRS and CDR2 YFSETQ. V lost 4 bases and J lost 4; bases outside the gene matches: 3. The CDR3 consists of 14 residues. This chain's CDR3 is CASSPGTGYNEQFF. CDR3 in DNA: TGCGCCAGCAGCCCCGGGACAGGGTACAATGAGCAGTTCTTC. Using reference TRBV5-1 and TRBJ2-1 for the parts outside the CDR3, the full variable domain is KAGVTQTPRYLIKTRGQQVTLSCSPISGHRSVSWYQQTPGQGLQFLFEYFSETQRNKGNFPGRFSGRQFSNSRSEMNVSTLELGDSALYLCASSPGTGYNEQFFGPGTRLTVL.

The J gene is TRBJ2-1, the V gene TRBV11-2; D uncertain. The V and J ends lost 5 bases and 11 bases respectively, with 10 bases between them. Germline CDR1 SGHAT, CDR2 FQNNGV. This CDR3 comprises 11 residues. The CDR3 reads CASSPEWKQFF. The CDR3 DNA reads TGTGCCAGCAGCCCAGAGTGGAAGCAGTTCTTC.

This clone came up a few times. J is TRBJ2-7 and V is TRBV7-8; D call uncertain. The V gene's germline CDR1 is SGHVS and CDR2 FQNEAQ. V lost 5 bases to trimming and J lost 4 bases, with 18 bases between them. The CDR3 contains 15 residues. CDR3 region: CASSLSSNRLYEQYF. CDR3 nucleotides: TGTGCCAGCAGCCTGTCCTCAAACCGCCTGTACGAGCAGTACTTC.

The chain links TRBV14 to TRBJ1-2, with 7 bases that match TRBD1. Germline V gene data show CDR1 as SGHDN and CDR2 as FVKESK. With 5 bases clipped from V and 4 bases from J, the junction kept 4 bases outside the gene matches. This CDR3 spans 13 amino acids. This CDR3 is CASSAGTAYGYTF. In DNA form, the CDR3 reads TGTGCCAGCAGCGCCGGGACAGCCTATGGCTACACCTTC.

The rearrangement links TRBV5-8 to TRBJ1-4, with D possibly TRBD1 on 5 matching bases. This CDR3 is 17 amino acids long. CDR1 and CDR2 (germline): SGHTS, YDEGEE. V was cut by 4 bases and J by 4 bases, with 20 bases left in between. CDR3 DNA: TGTGCCAGCAGCCCTCGCTGGGGGACGGATAATAATGAAAAACTGTTTTTT. Protein product: CASSPRWGTDNNEKLFF.

V and J are TRBV27 and TRBJ2-3; TRBD2 matches 16 bases. This CDR3 region has 17 residues. Germline V gene lookup returns CDR1 MNHEY and CDR2 SMNVEV (reference sequence). With V trimmed by 3 bases and J by 6 bases, 6 bases remained unmatched. The DNA of the CDR3 is TGTGCCAGCAGTTTGGGGACTAGCGGGGGGGGCTGGGATACGCAGTATTTT. It encodes CASSLGTSGGGWDTQYF.

The chain couples TRBV4-1 to TRBJ1-2, with D tentatively TRBD1 (5 bases). The CDR3 covers 15 residues. V dropped 4 bases and J dropped 6 bases, with 18 bases sitting between them. Germline CDR1 and CDR2: MGHRA and YSYEKL. The CDR3 reads CASSREPGGVDGYTF. CDR3 nucleotides: TGCGCCAGCAGCCGAGAACCCGGAGGGGTCGATGGCTACACCTTC.

The chain combines TRBV30 with TRBJ1-2, with TRBD1 identical over 11 bases. The V gene end was trimmed by 1 base and the J gene end by 4 bases; junction bases not matched to a gene: 2. From germline, CDR1 is GTSNPN and CDR2 SVGIG (reference sequence). The CDR3 has 14 amino acids. CDR3 sequence: CAWSDGTGGYGYTF. The CDR3 coding sequence is TGTGCCTGGAGTGATGGGACAGGGGGCTATGGCTACACCTTC.

This chain connects TRBV28 to TRBJ1-4; 8 positions agree with TRBD1. This CDR3 contains 15 residues. CDR1 MDHEN and CDR2 SYDVKM come from the germline V gene. The ends lost 6 bases at V and 8 bases at J; junction bases unmatched: 11. The chain's CDR3 is CASSPSETGDEKLFF. The CDR3 bases are TGTGCCAGCAGCCCCTCGGAGACAGGGGACGAAAAACTGTTTTTT.

The chain couples TRBV10-3 to TRBJ1-1, with D uncertain. Trimming stripped 11 bases from V and 6 bases from J, with 16 bases between. The CDR3 totals 12 residues. Germline V gene sequence: CDR1 ENHRY, CDR2 SYGVKD. The CDR3 protein is CAVLLETSEAFF. CDR3 DNA sequence: TGTGCCGTACTATTAGAGACATCTGAAGCTTTCTTT.

This clone counts as medium-sized (0.01 to 0.1%). V is TRBV5-1 and J is TRBJ2-7, with 13 nucleotides matching TRBD2. The CDR3 length is 15 residues. The germline V gene encodes CDR1 SGHRS and CDR2 YFSETQ. V lost 4 bases to trimming and J lost 2 bases; unmatched junction nucleotides: 3. The CDR3 sequence is CASSEGLAGPYEQYF. DNA of the CDR3: TGCGCCAGCAGCGAGGGACTAGCGGGACCCTACGAGCAGTACTTC. Full variable domain (rest looked up from reference TRBV5-1 and TRBJ2-7): KAGVTQTPRYLIKTRGQQVTLSCSPISGHRSVSWYQQTPGQGLQFLFEYFSETQRNKGNFPGRFSGRQFSNSRSEMNVSTLELGDSALYLCASSEGLAGPYEQYFGPGTRLTVT.

The chain has TRBV28 and TRBJ2-3; D possibly uses TRBD1 or TRBD2 (6 bases each). Trimming cost V 4 bases and J 4 bases, with 18 bases left between them. CDR1 is MDHEN and CDR2 is SYDVKM in the germline V gene. CDR3 length: 16 residues. The CDR3: CASSSLKSGASDTQYF. Here the CDR3 DNA reads TGTGCCAGCAGTTCTCTTAAGTCGGGGGCGTCAGATACGCAGTATTTT.

This clone was picked up one time. CDR3 protein: CASSGSSGTAKPYEQYF. The CDR3 DNA reads as TGTGCCAGCAGTGGGTCCTCCGGGACTGCGAAGCCCTACGAGCAGTACTTC. The chain combines TRBV28 with TRBJ2-7, with D possibly being TRBD2 (6 bases). The CDR3 covers 17 residues. The V gene lost 5 bases and the J gene lost 2 bases, with 22 bases spanning the gap. Germline lookup yields CDR1 MDHEN and CDR2 SYDVKM.

This rearrangement joins TRBV9 to TRBJ1-1, with D perhaps TRBD1 (5 bases). Germline CDR1 SGDLS, CDR2 YYNGEE. V shed 0 bases and J shed 3 bases, with 12 bases lying between them. This CDR3 has 15 residues. As DNA, the CDR3 is TGTGCCAGCAGCGTAGCGGGGGAAGGGGACACTGAAGCTTTCTTT. Protein: CASSVAGEGDTEAFF.

This sequence joins TRBV4-1 and TRBJ1-6, with TRBD1 as a possible D gene (5 bases). The CDR3 is 14 residues long. In germline, CDR1 is MGHRA, CDR2 YSYEKL. With 4 bases removed from V and 5 bases from J, the gap between germline ends came to 9 bases. The CDR3 bases are TGCGCCAGCAGCCTGGGGGGGAATAATTCACCCCTCCACTTT. It is translated as CASSLGGNNSPLHF.

This chain links TRBV19 with TRBJ1-5; D not certain. Trimming cost V 4 bases and J 4 bases, with 11 bases left between them. The CDR3 is 14 amino acids. Germline assignment: CDR1 LNHDA and CDR2 SQIVND (reference sequence). CDR3 protein: CASSRGRGNQPQHF. The DNA of the CDR3 is TGTGCCAGTAGTAGGGGTAGAGGAAATCAGCCCCAGCATTTT.